This record looks at one TCR beta chain sequence and its context. Antigen unknown. The germline V gene has CDR1 SSHAT and CDR2 FNYEAQ (reference sequence). The CDR3 covers 16 residues. What made the TCR beta cDNA was 5'RACE template switching with UMIs. One entry per CDR3 protein, without DNA, is what TCRdb gives after re-calling the 5' RACE reads. Its listing shows about 160,000 distinct CDR3 sequences. This entry comes from a study of T cells expressing NK-cell markers. Looking at the study overall: Sorted T-cell subsets CD3+CD56+NKG2C+, CD3+CD56+NKG2C- and CD3+CD56-NKG2C+ were TCR beta-sequenced. With respect to HCMV, most of the eight sequenced donors were seropositive, and one was seronegative.

General study results and limits: In roughly six donors, dominant NKG2C+ clonotypes were about 1.0-7.5% of CD8+ T cells.

The sequence was obtained from a woman aged 18 to 75 in good health. The gene calls are TRBV7-7 and TRBJ2-1; TCRdb lists TRBD1, though no DNA is available to test this call. The sequenced sample was blood T cells: a sorted CD56 or NKG2C T cell subset, CD4+ or CD8+ T cells, or bulk PBMC T cells (not recorded which). The CDR3 region is CASSGTGPASYNEQFF.